The rows below give T cell receptor beta chains drawn from one sample of a study of sequential checkpoint blockade in melanoma. The data were produced by immunoSEQ multiplex PCR, yet TCRdb's version contains in-frame clones alone and is incomplete. The table records under 20,000 clones, 80% of them present only once. The source was CD8+ T cells sorted from blood (inferred from file names), collected from a patient given nivolumab and ipilimumab in sequence. The receptors were sampled from a human donor with melanoma. CDR3s include the opening cysteine and the closing phenylalanine or tryptophan. Each record gives: CDR3 DNA, CDR3 protein, V gene, J gene, D gene, clone size. D genes are given only for firm matches. The size of a clone is reported for some rows only, either as once, few or many, or as a class for expanded clones.

TGTGCCAGCAGCTTACCGGTGGCAGGGGATTACACTGAAGCTTTCTTT	CASSLPVAGDYTEAFF	TRBV7-8	TRBJ1-1	.	.
TGTGCCAGCAGCTTACCCGGGACAGGGCGCCACGAGCAGTACTTC	CASSLPGTGRHEQYF	TRBV11-2	TRBJ2-7	TRBD1	few
TGTGCCAGCAGGGCAGGGGGAAGCAATCAGCCCCAGCATTTT	CASRAGGSNQPQHF	TRBV7-8	TRBJ1-5	TRBD1	.
TGCGCCAGCAGCTCCGGGACAGGGGCCTACGAGCAGTACTTC	CASSSGTGAYEQYF	TRBV5-1	TRBJ2-7	TRBD1	.
TGTGCCTGGAGTGTTTTACGGGGAATCGGGTCCTACAATGAGCAGTTCTTC	CAWSVLRGIGSYNEQFF	TRBV30	TRBJ2-1	.	.
TGTGCCAGCAGCTCTGACAACCTTTATAATGAAAAACTGTTTTTT	CASSSDNLYNEKLFF	TRBV6-5	TRBJ1-4	.	.
TGTGCCAGCAGCGTAGAAACAGGGCCAACCTACGAGCAGTACTTC	CASSVETGPTYEQYF	TRBV9	TRBJ2-7	.	.
TGTGCCACCAGCAGAGACACAGATAGCAATCAGCCCCAGCATTTT	CATSRDTDSNQPQHF	TRBV15	TRBJ1-5	.	.
TGTGCCAGCAGATCAGGGACAGCCTACGAGCAGTACTTC	CASRSGTAYEQYF	TRBV7-9	TRBJ2-7	TRBD1	few
TGTGCCAGCAGCCGAAAGGACAGGAACTATGGCTACACCTTC	CASSRKDRNYGYTF	TRBV27	TRBJ1-2	TRBD1	.
TGTGCCAGCAGTTCTACCGGGACAGGGGGCCCTACGCATTTT	CASSSTGTGGPTHF	TRBV6-5	TRBJ1-5	TRBD1	.
TGTGCCAGCAGCCTCGCCCCGACAGGGGGCCACGAGCAGTACTTC	CASSLAPTGGHEQYF	TRBV27	TRBJ2-7	TRBD1	.
TGCGCCAGCAGCCAATTGGGACAGGGGACCACTGAAGCTTTCTTT	CASSQLGQGTTEAFF	TRBV4-1	TRBJ1-1	TRBD1	.
TGTGCCAGCAGCTTCCTTCAGGGTTACGAGCAGTACTTC	CASSFLQGYEQYF	TRBV7-2	TRBJ2-7	.	.